The TCR beta chain described here comes from a study of cytomegalovirus exposure and HLA in healthy donors. The CDR3 is made up of 16 amino acids. Unmatched junction bases numbered 4, after V lost 0 bases and J lost 5 bases. Germline V gene sequence: CDR1 SGHRS, CDR2 YFSETQ. Repertoires were generated with immunoSEQ multiplex PCR, while TCRdb's copy carries only in-frame clones and drops some. The table includes some 310,000 clones, around 90% detected once. The chain uses TRBV5-1 and TRBJ2-2; 10 bases match TRBD1. The TCR sequence derives from a man under 40 in good health and CMV-seronegative. Specimen: PBMCs. The CDR3, as DNA: TGCGCCAGCAGCTTGGGACAGGGGGCATGGACCGGGGAGCTGTTTTTT. Amino acids: CASSLGQGAWTGELFF.